Presented here are 9 T cell receptor beta chains from one specimen sequenced in a study of shared T cell receptors in the human thymus. Sequencing was performed with immunoSEQ multiplex PCR; in TCRdb, only in-frame clones are kept and a portion is missing. The data show hundreds of thousands of clones, 70% to 90% seen once. The sample also formed part of further work on human thymus T cells.

The sequenced sample consisted of thymocytes. These receptors came from a boy in the first two years of life with a congenital heart defect.

The chain uses TRBV18 and TRBJ2-1; D not certain. Trimming cost V 6 bases and J 3 bases, with 18 bases left between them. Germline CDR1 KGHSH, CDR2 LQKENI. The CDR3 is 16 residues long. This CDR3 is CASSGRQGPIYNEQFF. CDR3 coding DNA: TGTGCCAGCTCGGGCCGACAAGGCCCTATCTACAATGAGCAGTTCTTC.

The genes are TRBV16 and TRBJ2-5, with D perhaps matching TRBD1 (7 bases). Germline V lookup: CDR1 KGHSY, CDR2 FQNENV. V lost 1 base and J 5 bases, leaving 26 bases between the germline ends. This CDR3 is built from 19 residues. The chain's CDR3 is CASSQWGVVGTDICETQYF. CDR3 coding DNA: TGTGCCAGCAGCCAATGGGGGGTGGTAGGGACAGACATTTGTGAGACCCAGTACTTC.

The chain employs TRBV13 and TRBJ2-3; 9 bases line up with TRBD2. V dropped 7 bases and J dropped 1; count of bases not matched to a gene: 15. CDR3 size: 18 residues. Germline V lookup: CDR1 PRHDT, CDR2 FYEKMQ (reference sequence). CDR3 in DNA: TGTGCCAGCACCCCCCGGACTAGCGATTTTTGGGGCACAGATACGCAGTATTTT. Translated, it gives CASTPRTSDFWGTDTQYF.

The rearrangement uses TRBV25-1 and TRBJ2-2; TRBD2 agrees at 14 bases. Germline V lookup: CDR1 MGHDK, CDR2 SYGVNS. The CDR3 consists of 18 residues. Trimming cost V 5 bases and J 4 bases; bases outside gene matches: 9. CDR3 amino acids: CASSPPWTSGRTTGELFF. The CDR3 DNA is TGTGCCAGCAGTCCCCCCTGGACTAGCGGGAGGACCACCGGGGAGCTGTTTTTT.

The chain has TRBV5-8 and TRBJ2-5; D is unresolved. CDR1 SGHTS and CDR2 YDEGEE come from the germline V gene. Trimming took off 4 bases at V and 5 bases at J, with 9 bases between the two ends. CDR3 length equals 12 residues. The CDR3 nucleotides read TGTGCCAGCAGCCCCCCAGTGGAGACCCAGTACTTC. It translates to CASSPPVETQYF.

This rearrangement joins TRBV28 to TRBJ1-1; TRBD1 might be the D (5 bases). Trimming removed 8 bases from V and 1 base from J, with 17 bases in between. Looked up from germline, CDR1 is MDHEN and CDR2 is SYDVKM. This CDR3 spans 15 amino acids. The CDR3 protein is CASRTLGQRNTEAFF. The CDR3 bases are TGTGCCAGCCGTACTTTGGGGCAGAGGAACACTGAAGCTTTCTTT.

The chain carries TRBV30 and TRBJ2-5; TRBD2 might be the D (5 bases). Looked up from germline, CDR1 is GTSNPN and CDR2 is SVGIG (reference sequence). The CDR3 has 12 residues. Trimming removed 5 bases from V and 5 bases from J, with 12 bases in between. CDR3 DNA: TGTGCCTGGGGGAGAGTGTCGGAGACCCAGTACTTC. This translates into CAWGRVSETQYF.

V and J are TRBV11-2 and TRBJ2-7, with D uncertain. The germline V and J ends were trimmed by 5 bases and 2 bases, with 16 bases remaining between them. Germline CDR1 is SGHAT and CDR2 is FQNNGV. The CDR3 has 15 residues. The CDR3 region has the DNA TGTGCCAGCAGCGCGACTCGAGGTCGGGCCTACGAGCAGTACTTC. Residues: CASSATRGRAYEQYF.

V gene TRBV9 combines with J gene TRBJ2-3, with D possibly TRBD2 on 5 matching bases. Deletions cut 7 bases from V and 2 bases from J, with 14 bases between. CDR3 size: 14 residues. CDR1 is SGDLS and CDR2 is YYNGEE in the germline V gene. The CDR3 loop reads CASARGGPTDTQYF. As DNA, the CDR3 is TGTGCCAGCGCACGGGGTGGGCCCACAGATACGCAGTATTTT.